This TCR beta chain appears in the sequencing data of a study of T cells after posttransplantation cyclophosphamide. Findings and limits, study-wide: TRB overlap between skin or GI tissue T cells and blood was limited.

This clone was recorded many times. Its specificity is not known. Sequenced by immunoSEQ multiplex PCR; TCRdb stores in-frame clones only, minus some. The sample shows about 30,000 clones, none of them appearing just once. The CDR3 length is 13 residues. Deletions cut 2 bases from V and 6 bases from J, with 8 bases between. Germline V CDR1 and CDR2: SGHRS, YFSETQ. This sequence joins TRBV5-1 and TRBJ1-4; no reliable D call. The clonotype was recovered from a woman aged 55-70 years in good health, CMV-negative, and a related stem cell transplant donor. Sequences were obtained from PBMCs. As DNA, the CDR3 is TGCGCCAGCAGCTTAATAGGGCATGAAAAACTGTTTTTT. Translation: CASSLIGHEKLFF.